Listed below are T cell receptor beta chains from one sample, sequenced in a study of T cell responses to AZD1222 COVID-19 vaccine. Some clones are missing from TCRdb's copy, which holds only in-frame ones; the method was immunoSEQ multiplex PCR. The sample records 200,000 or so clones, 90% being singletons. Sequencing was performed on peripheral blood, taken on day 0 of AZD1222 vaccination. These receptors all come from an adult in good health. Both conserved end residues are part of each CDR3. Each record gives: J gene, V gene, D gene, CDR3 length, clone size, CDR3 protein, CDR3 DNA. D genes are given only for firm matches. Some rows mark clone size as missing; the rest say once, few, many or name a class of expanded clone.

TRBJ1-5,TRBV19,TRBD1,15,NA,CASSLRDRAVQPQHF,TGTGCCAGTAGTCTTCGGGACAGGGCTGTTCAGCCCCAGCATTTT
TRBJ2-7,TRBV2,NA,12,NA,CASRDMIYEQYF,TGTGCCAGCAGGGACATGATCTACGAGCAGTACTTC
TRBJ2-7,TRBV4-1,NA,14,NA,CASSQVNRGYEQYF,TGCGCCAGCAGCCAAGTCAACCGGGGCTACGAGCAGTACTTC
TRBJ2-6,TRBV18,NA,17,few,CASSYGVPSSGANVLTF,TGTGCCAGTTCCTATGGGGTTCCAAGCTCTGGGGCCAACGTCCTGACTTTC
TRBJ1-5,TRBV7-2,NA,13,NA,CASSQGPHQPQHF,TGTGCCAGCAGCCAGGGCCCCCATCAGCCCCAGCATTTT
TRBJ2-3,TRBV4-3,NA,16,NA,CASSQDVGRGQNTQYF,TGCGCCAGCAGCCAAGATGTGGGGAGGGGGCAAAATACGCAGTATTTT
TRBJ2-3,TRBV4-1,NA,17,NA,CASSPSRPGVPTDTQYF,TGCGCCAGCAGCCCGAGCCGGCCGGGGGTCCCCACAGATACGCAGTATTTT
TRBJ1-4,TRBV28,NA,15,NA,CASSLRTARNEKLFF,TGTGCCAGCAGTCTCCGGACAGCGCGGAATGAAAAACTGTTTTTT
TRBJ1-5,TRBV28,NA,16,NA,CASYPGGGWGNQPQHF,TGTGCCAGTTACCCTGGGGGTGGATGGGGCAATCAGCCCCAGCATTTT
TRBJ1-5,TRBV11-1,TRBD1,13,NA,CASSLGGGQPQHF,TGTGCCAGCAGTCTAGGGGGCGGGCAGCCCCAGCATTTT
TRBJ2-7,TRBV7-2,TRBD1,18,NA,CASSSPGTGGASSYEQYF,TGTGCCAGCAGCTCCCCCGGGACAGGGGGCGCCTCCTCCTACGAGCAGTACTTC
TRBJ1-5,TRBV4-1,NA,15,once,CASSQDQGLRQPQHF,TGCGCCAGCAGCCAAGATCAAGGGCTACGGCAGCCCCAGCATTTT
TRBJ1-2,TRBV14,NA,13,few,CASSHVGAYGYTF,TGTGCCAGCAGCCACGTAGGGGCCTATGGCTACACCTTC
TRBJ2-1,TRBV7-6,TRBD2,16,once,CASSLGLAGGLNEQFF,TGTGCCAGCAGCTTAGGCCTAGCGGGAGGACTCAATGAGCAGTTCTTC
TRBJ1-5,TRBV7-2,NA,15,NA,CASSLRGGSNQPQHF,TGTGCCAGCAGCTTACGGGGTGGTAGCAATCAGCCCCAGCATTTT
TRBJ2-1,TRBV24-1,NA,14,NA,CATSDRKGHNEQFF,TGTGCCACCAGTGACCGGAAGGGTCACAATGAGCAGTTCTTC
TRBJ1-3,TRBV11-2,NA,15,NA,CASSPRPGSGNTIYF,TGTGCCAGCAGCCCGCGACCCGGCTCTGGAAACACCATATATTTT
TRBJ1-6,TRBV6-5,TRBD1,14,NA,CASSTGAGNSPLHF,TGTGCCAGCAGTACAGGGGCCGGGAATTCACCCCTCCACTTT
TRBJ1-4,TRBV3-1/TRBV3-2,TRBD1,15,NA,CASSSRQGVNEKLFF,TGTGCCAGCAGCTCCCGACAGGGGGTGAATGAAAAACTGTTTTTT
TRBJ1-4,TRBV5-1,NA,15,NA,CASSLGGTEHEKLFF,TGCGCCAGCAGCTTGGGTGGGACCGAGCATGAAAAACTGTTTTTT
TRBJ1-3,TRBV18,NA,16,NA,CASSPTATRLGNTIYF,TGTGCCAGCTCACCAACGGCAACCCGCCTAGGAAACACCATATATTTT
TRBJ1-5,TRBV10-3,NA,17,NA,CAIRDPGLRWLDQPQHF,TGTGCCATCAGGGACCCGGGATTGCGATGGTTGGATCAGCCCCAGCATTTT